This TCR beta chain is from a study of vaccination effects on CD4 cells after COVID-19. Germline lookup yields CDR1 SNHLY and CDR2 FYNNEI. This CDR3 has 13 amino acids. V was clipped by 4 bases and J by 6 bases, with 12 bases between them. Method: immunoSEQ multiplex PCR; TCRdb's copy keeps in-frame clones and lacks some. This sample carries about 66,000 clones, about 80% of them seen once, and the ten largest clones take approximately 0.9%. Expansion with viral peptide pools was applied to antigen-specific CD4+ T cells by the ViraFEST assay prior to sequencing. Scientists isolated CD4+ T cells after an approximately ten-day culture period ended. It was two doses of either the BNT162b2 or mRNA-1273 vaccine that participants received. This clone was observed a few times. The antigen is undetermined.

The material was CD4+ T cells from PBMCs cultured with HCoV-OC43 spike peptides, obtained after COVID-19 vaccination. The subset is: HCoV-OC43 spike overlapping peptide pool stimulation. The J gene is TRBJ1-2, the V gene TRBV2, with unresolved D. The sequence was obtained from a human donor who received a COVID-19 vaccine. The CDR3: CASSADGPDGYTF. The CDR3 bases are TGTGCCAGCAGTGCAGACGGTCCCGATGGCTACACCTTC.